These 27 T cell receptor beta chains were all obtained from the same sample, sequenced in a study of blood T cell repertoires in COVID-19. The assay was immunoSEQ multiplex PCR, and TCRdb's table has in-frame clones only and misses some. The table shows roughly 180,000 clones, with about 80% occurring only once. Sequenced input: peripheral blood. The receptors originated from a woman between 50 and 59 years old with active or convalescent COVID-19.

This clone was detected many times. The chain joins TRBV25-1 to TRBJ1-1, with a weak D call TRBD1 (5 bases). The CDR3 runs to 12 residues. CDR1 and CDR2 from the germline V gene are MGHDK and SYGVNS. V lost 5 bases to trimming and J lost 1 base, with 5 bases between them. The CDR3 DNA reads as TGTGCCAGCAGTAGGGGGAACACTGAAGCTTTCTTT. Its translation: CASSRGNTEAFF. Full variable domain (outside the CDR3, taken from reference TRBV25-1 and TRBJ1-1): EADIYQTPRYLVIGTGKKITLECSQTMGHDKMYWYQQDPGMELHLIHYSYGVNSTEKGDLSSESTVSRIRTEHFPLTLESARPSHTSQYLCASSRGNTEAFFGQGTRLTVV.

The CDR3 nucleotides are TGTGCCAGCAGCCAAGATTCTGGGGCAGGGAATCAGCCCCAGCATTTT. This sequence encodes CASSQDSGAGNQPQHF. The rearrangement uses TRBV3-1 (or the pseudogene TRBV3-2) and TRBJ1-5, with D tentatively TRBD1 (5 bases). The CDR3 contains 16 residues. Germline values: CDR1 LGHDT, CDR2 YNNKEL (reference sequence). V shed 0 bases and J shed 4 bases, with 13 bases lying between them.

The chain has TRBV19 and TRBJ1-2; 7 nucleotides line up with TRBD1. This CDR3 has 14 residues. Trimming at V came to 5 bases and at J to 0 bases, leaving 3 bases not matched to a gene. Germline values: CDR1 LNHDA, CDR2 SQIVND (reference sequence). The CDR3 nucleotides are TGTGCCAGTAGTCCAGGGACAGCTAACTATGGCTACACCTTC. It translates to CASSPGTANYGYTF. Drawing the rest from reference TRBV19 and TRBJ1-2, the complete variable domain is DGGITQSPKYLFRKEGQNVTLSCEQNLNHDAMYWYRQDPGQGLRLIYYSQIVNDFQKGDIAEGYSVSREKKESFPLTVTSAQKNPTAFYLCASSPGTANYGYTFGSGTRLTVV.

The CDR3 region has the DNA TGTGCTAGTGGACAGGCTTCGGGAAACACCATATATTTT. Translation: CASGQASGNTIYF. The genes are TRBV12-5 and TRBJ1-3, with a tentative D call TRBD1 (5 bases). Germline loops: CDR1 LGHNT, CDR2 FRNRAP. With 6 bases removed from V and 4 bases from J, the gap between germline ends came to 10 bases. The CDR3 length is 13 residues.

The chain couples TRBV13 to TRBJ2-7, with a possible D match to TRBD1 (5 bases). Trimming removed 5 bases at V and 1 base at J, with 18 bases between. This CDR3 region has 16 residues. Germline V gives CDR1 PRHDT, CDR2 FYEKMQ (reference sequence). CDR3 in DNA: TGTGCCAGCAGCCCTTCTCCCCAGGGATATTCCTACGAGCAGTACTTC. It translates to CASSPSPQGYSYEQYF.

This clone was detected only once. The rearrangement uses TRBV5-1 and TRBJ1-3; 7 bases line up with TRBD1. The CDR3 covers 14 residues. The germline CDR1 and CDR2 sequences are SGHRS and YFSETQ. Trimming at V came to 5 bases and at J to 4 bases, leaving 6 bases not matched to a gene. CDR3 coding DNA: TGCGCCAGCAGAGAACAGGGGACGGGAAACACCATATATTTT. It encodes CASREQGTGNTIYF.

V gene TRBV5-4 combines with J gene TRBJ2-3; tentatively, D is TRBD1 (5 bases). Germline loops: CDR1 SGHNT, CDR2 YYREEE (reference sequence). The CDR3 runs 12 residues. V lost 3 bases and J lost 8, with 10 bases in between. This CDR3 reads CASSSGLSTQYF. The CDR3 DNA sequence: TGTGCCAGCAGCTCAGGGTTGTCTACGCAGTATTTT.

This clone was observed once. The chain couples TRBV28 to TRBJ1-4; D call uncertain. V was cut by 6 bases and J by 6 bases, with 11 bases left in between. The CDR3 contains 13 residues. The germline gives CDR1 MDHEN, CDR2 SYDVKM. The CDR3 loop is CASRPTRDEKLFF. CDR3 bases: TGTGCCAGCAGGCCAACCCGGGATGAAAAACTGTTTTTT. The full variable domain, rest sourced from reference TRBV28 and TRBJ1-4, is DVKVTQSSRYLVKRTGEKVFLECVQDMDHENMFWYRQDPGLGLRLIYFSYDVKMKEKGDIPEGYSVSREKKERFSLILESASTNQTSMYLCASRPTRDEKLFFGSGTQLSVL.

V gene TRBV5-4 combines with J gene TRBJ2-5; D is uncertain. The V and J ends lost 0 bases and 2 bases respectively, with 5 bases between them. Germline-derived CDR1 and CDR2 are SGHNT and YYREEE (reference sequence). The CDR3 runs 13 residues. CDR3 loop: CASSLDSQETQYF. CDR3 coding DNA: TGTGCCAGCAGCTTGGACTCTCAAGAGACCCAGTACTTC.

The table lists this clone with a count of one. The CDR3 sequence is CASIGGAFSTEAFF. The CDR3 DNA reads as TGTGCCAGCATTGGCGGGGCCTTTAGCACTGAAGCTTTCTTT. The chain combines TRBV25-1 with TRBJ1-1; a weak D match, TRBD1 (5 bases). This CDR3 comprises 14 residues. Trimming took 7 bases from V and 4 from J, leaving 16 bases between them. Germline values: CDR1 MGHDK, CDR2 SYGVNS.

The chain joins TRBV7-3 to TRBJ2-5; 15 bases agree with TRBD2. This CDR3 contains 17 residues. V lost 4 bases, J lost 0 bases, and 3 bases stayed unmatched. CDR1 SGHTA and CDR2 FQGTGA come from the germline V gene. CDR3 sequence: CASSSGTSGRYQETQYF. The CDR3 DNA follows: TGTGCCAGCAGCTCCGGGACTAGCGGGAGGTACCAAGAGACCCAGTACTTC.

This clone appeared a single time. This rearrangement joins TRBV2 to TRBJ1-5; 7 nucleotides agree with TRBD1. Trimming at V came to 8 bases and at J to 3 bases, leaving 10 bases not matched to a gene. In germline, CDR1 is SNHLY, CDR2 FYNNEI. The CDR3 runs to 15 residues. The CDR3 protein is CASRALEGANQPQHF. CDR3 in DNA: TGTGCCAGCCGCGCACTCGAGGGGGCCAATCAGCCCCAGCATTTT.

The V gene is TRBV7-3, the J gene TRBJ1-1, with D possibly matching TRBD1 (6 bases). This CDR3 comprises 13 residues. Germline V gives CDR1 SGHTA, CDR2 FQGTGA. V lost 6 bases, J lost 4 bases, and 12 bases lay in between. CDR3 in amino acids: CASSPTGFTEAFF. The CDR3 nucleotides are TGTGCCAGCAGTCCCACAGGGTTCACTGAAGCTTTCTTT.

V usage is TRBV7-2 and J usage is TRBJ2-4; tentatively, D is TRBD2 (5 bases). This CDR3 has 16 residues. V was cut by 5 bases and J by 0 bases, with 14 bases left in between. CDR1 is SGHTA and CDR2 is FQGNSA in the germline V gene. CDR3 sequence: CASSPTGILAKNIQYF. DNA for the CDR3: TGTGCCAGCAGCCCGACGGGGATCCTAGCCAAAAACATTCAGTACTTC.

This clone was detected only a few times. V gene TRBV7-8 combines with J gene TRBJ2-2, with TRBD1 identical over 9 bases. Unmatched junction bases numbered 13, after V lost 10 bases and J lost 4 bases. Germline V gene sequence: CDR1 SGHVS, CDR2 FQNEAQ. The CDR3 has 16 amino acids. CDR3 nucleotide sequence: TGTGCCACGATGCTCCGGGACAGGGCCATCACCGGGGAGCTGTTTTTT. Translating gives CATMLRDRAITGELFF.

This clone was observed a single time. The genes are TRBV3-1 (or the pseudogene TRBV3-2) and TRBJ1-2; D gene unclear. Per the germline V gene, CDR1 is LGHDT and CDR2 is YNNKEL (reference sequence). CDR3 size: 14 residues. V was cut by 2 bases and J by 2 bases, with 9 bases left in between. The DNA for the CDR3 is TGTGCCAGCAGCCAAAGGACGGGAAACTATGGCTACACCTTC. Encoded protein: CASSQRTGNYGYTF.

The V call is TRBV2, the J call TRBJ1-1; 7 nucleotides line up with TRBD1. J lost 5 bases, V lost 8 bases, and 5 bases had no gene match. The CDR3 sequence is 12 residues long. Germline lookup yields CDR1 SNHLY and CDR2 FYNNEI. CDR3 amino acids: CASDRDRTEAFF. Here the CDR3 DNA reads TGTGCCAGCGACAGGGATAGGACTGAAGCTTTCTTT.

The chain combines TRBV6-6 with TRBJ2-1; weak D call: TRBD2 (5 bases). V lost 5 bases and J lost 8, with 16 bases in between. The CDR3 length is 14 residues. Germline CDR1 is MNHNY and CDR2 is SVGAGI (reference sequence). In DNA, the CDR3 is TGTGCCAGCAGTCCCGGACTTATAGTGGATGAGCAGTTCTTC. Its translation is CASSPGLIVDEQFF.

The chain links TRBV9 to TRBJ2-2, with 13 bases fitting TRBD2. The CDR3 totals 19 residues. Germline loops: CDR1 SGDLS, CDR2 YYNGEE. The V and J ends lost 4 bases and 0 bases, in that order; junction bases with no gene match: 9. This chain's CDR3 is CASSSTGTSGNPNTGELFF. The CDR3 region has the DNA TGTGCCAGCAGCTCCACCGGGACTAGCGGGAATCCGAACACCGGGGAGCTGTTTTTT.

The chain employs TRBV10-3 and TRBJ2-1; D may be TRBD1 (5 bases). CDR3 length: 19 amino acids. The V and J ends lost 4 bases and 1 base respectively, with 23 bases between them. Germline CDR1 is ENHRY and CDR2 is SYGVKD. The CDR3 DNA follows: TGTGCCATCAGTGCGGTCTTTTTACTGGGGAAGGGGTCCTACAATGAGCAGTTCTTC. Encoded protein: CAISAVFLLGKGSYNEQFF.

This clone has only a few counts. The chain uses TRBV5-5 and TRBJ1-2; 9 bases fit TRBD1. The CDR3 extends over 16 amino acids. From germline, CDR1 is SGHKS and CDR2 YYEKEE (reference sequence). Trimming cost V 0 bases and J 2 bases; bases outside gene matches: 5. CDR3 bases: TGTGCCAGCAGCTTGGGACCGACAGGGGGGAACTATGGCTACACCTTC. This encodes CASSLGPTGGNYGYTF.

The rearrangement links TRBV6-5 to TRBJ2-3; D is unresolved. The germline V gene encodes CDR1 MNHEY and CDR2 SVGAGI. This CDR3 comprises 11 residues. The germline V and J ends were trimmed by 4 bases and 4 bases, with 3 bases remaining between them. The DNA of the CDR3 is TGTGCCAGCAGTTCCGCAGATACGCAGTATTTT. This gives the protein CASSSADTQYF.

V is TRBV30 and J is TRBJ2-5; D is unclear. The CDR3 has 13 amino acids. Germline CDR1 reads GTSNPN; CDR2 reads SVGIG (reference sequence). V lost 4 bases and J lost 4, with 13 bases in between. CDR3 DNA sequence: TGTGCCTGGACCACCCTAGTCACAGAGACCCAGTACTTC. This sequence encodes CAWTTLVTETQYF.

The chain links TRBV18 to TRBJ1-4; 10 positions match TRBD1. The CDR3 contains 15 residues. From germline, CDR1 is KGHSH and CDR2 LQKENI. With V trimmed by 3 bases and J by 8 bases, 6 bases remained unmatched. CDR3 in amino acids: CASSPSGTGEEKLFF. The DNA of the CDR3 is TGTGCCAGCTCACCCTCCGGGACAGGGGAGGAAAAACTGTTTTTT.

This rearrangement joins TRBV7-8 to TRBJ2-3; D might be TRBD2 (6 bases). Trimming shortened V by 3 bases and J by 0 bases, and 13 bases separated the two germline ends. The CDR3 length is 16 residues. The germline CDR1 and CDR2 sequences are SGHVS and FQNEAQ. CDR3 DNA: TGTGCCAGCAGCTTTCCTCTGGAGGGGAGCACAGATACGCAGTATTTT. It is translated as CASSFPLEGSTDTQYF.

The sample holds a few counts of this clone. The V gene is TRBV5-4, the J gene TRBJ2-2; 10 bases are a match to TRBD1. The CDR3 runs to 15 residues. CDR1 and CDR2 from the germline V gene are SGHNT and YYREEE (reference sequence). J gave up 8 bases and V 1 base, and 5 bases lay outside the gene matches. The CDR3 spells CASSLSGTGVGELFF. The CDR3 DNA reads TGTGCCAGCAGCTTGTCCGGGACAGGGGTTGGGGAGCTGTTTTTT.

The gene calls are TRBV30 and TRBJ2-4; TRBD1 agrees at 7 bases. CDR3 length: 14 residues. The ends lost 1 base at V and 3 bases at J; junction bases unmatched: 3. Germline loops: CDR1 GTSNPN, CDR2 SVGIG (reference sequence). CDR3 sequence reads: CAWSEGASKNIQYF. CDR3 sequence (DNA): TGTGCCTGGAGTGAGGGGGCTAGCAAAAACATTCAGTACTTC.